This TCR beta chain appears in the sequencing data of a study of cytomegalovirus exposure and HLA in healthy donors. A single count supports this clone. Produced via immunoSEQ multiplex PCR; TCRdb's table is partial and in-frame only. The repertoire holds some 230,000 clones, approximately 90% seen once, with 0.85% to 1.2% in the top ten. The sequence came from a woman in her late teens or twenties in good health and CMV-seronegative. The sequenced sample was PBMCs.

The CDR3 sequence is CASSLALGARGDERTNEKLFF. For the CDR3, the DNA is TGCGCCAGCAGCTTGGCCTTGGGGGCGCGAGGAGATGAGCGGACTAATGAAAAACTGTTTTTT. V usage is TRBV5-1 and J usage is TRBJ1-4, with a possible D match to TRBD1 (6 bases). The CDR3 length is 21 residues. V was cut by 0 bases and J by 2 bases, with 26 bases left in between. CDR1 and CDR2 (germline): SGHRS, YFSETQ.